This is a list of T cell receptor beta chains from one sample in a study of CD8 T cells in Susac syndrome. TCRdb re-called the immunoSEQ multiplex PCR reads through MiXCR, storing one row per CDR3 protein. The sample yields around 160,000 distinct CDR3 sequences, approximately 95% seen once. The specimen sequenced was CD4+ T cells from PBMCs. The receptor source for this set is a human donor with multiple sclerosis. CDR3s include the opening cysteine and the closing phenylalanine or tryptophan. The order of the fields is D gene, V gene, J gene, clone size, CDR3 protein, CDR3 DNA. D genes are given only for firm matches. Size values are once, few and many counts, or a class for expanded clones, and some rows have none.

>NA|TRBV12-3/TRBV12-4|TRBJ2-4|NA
CASNSGPGNIQYF
TGTGCCAGCAACTCGGGACCCGGAAACATTCAGTACTTC
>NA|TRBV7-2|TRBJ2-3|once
CASSFLPGDTQYF
TGTGCCAGCAGTTTCCTTCCCGGGGATACGCAGTATTTT
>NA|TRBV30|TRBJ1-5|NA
CAWSSTAGQPQHF
TGTGCCTGGAGTTCCACGGCGGGTCAGCCCCAGCATTTT
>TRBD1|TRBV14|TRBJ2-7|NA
CASSAQTGKGEQYF
TGTGCCAGCAGCGCTCAGACAGGGAAAGGCGAGCAGTACTTC
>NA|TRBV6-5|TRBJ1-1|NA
CASSGRLAEAFF
TGTGCCAGCTCTGGCAGGCTGGCTGAAGCTTTCTTT
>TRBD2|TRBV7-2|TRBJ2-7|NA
CASSLAVAGGRYEQYF
TGTGCCAGCAGCTTAGCAGTGGCGGGAGGGAGGTACGAGCAGTACTTC
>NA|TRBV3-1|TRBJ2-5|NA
CASSSTTQETQYF
TGTGCCAGCAGCTCAACCACCCAAGAGACCCAGTACTTC
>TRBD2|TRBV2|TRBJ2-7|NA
CASWPGLAFGEQYF
TGTGCCAGCTGGCCGGGACTAGCATTCGGCGAGCAGTACTTC
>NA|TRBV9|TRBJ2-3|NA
CASSVVSDTQYF
TGTGCCAGCAGCGTAGTTTCAGATACGCAGTATTTT
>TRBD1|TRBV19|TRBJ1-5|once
CATQQGASSNQPQHF
TGTGCCACTCAACAGGGGGCTTCGAGCAATCAGCCCCAGCATTTT
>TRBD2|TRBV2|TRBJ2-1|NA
CASTDLAGAGNEQFF
TGTGCCAGCACCGATCTAGCGGGAGCGGGGAATGAGCAGTTCTTC
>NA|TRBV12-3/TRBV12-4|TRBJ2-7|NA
CASSGHSKAEQYF
TGTGCCAGCAGTGGACACTCTAAAGCTGAGCAGTACTTC
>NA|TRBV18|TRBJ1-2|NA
CASSLRIRDRDFYGYTF
TGTGCCAGCTCACTTAGAATCCGGGACCGAGATTTTTATGGCTACACCTTC
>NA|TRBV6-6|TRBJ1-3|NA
CASKPARGAGNTIYF
TGTGCCAGCAAACCCGCGAGAGGGGCTGGAAACACCATATATTTT
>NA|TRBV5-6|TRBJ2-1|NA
CASNFEAEQFF
TGTGCCAGCAACTTTGAGGCTGAGCAGTTCTTC
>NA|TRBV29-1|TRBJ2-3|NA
CSVALDTDTQYF
TGCAGCGTCGCACTTGACACAGATACGCAGTATTTT
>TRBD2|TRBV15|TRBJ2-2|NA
CATSRDLSSGSHGELFF
TGTGCCACCAGCAGAGATCTATCTAGCGGGAGCCACGGGGAGCTGTTTTTT
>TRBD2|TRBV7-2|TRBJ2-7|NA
CASRLAGGVGEQYF
TGTGCCAGCAGGCTAGCGGGTGGGGTGGGAGAGCAGTACTTC
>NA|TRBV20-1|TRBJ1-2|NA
CSAIIDSVYGYTF
TGCAGTGCTATCATCGACAGCGTCTATGGCTACACCTTC
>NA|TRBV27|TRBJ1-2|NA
CASSSGGAYGYTF
TGTGCCAGCAGTTCCGGCGGGGCCTATGGCTACACCTTC
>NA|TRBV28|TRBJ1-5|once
CASSFHQGSNQPQHF
TGTGCCAGCAGTTTCCATCAGGGTAGCAATCAGCCCCAGCATTTT
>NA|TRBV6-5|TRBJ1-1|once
CASSYWRNTEAFF
TGTGCCAGCAGTTATTGGAGGAACACTGAAGCTTTCTTT
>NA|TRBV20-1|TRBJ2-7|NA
CSAASGDSSYEQYF
TGCAGTGCTGCGAGCGGGGACAGTTCCTACGAGCAGTACTTC
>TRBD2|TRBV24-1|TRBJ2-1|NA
CATQPTSGSSYNEQFF
TGTGCCACCCAGCCGACTAGCGGGTCTTCCTACAATGAGCAGTTCTTC
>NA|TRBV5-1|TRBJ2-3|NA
CASSRPPGGTDTQYF
TGCGCCAGCAGCCGACCCCCAGGGGGCACAGATACGCAGTATTTT
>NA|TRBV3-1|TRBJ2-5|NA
CASSQALGYGEETQYF
TGTGCCAGCAGCCAAGCCCTGGGTTACGGCGAAGAGACCCAGTACTTC
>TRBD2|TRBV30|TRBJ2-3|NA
CASRLAGADTQYF
TGTGCCTCCAGACTAGCGGGAGCTGATACGCAGTATTTT
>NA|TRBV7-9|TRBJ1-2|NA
CASSSGTSNYGYTF
TGTGCCAGCAGTAGCGGGACATCTAACTATGGCTACACCTTC
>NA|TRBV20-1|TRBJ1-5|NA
CSALRQTSNQPQHF
TGCAGTGCTCTTAGACAGACGAGCAATCAGCCCCAGCATTTT
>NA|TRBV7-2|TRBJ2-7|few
CASSLVLTYEQYF
TGTGCCAGCAGCTTAGTGCTCACCTACGAGCAGTACTTC
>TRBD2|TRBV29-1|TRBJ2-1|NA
CSVWTSGQQFF
TGCAGCGTTTGGACTAGCGGACAGCAGTTCTTC
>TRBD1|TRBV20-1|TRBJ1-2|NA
CSARDQQGAQGYTF
TGCAGTGCTAGAGATCAACAGGGGGCGCAGGGCTACACCTTC
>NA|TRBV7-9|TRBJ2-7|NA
CASSLAGNYEQYF
TGTGCCAGCAGCTTAGCGGGGAATTACGAGCAGTACTTC
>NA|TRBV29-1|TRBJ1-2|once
CSVGNLLGGYTF
TGCAGCGTTGGAAACCTATTAGGTGGCTACACCTTC
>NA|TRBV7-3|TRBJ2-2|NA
CASSPHRDRGELFF
TGTGCCAGCAGCCCCCACAGGGACCGCGGGGAGCTGTTTTTT
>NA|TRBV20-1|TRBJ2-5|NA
CSAPVVGQETQYF
TGCAGTGCTCCCGTCGTGGGTCAAGAGACCCAGTACTTC
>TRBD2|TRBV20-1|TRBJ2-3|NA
CSADPQLAGGTDTQYF
TGCAGTGCCGACCCTCAGCTAGCGGGAGGCACAGATACGCAGTATTTT
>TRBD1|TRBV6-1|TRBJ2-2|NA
CASRLDRAGTGELFF
TGTGCCAGCAGACTCGACAGGGCGGGCACCGGGGAGCTGTTTTTT
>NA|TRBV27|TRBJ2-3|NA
CASTPDLLRTDTQYF
TGTGCCAGCACTCCTGACCTGCTACGCACAGATACGCAGTATTTT
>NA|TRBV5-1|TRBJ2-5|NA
CASSMGRTQETQYF
TGCGCCAGCAGCATGGGACGGACCCAAGAGACCCAGTACTTC
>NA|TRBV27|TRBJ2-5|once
CASSLSGTGGTQYF
TGTGCCAGCAGTTTAAGTGGGACCGGGGGGACCCAGTACTTC
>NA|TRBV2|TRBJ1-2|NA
CASSPLANYGYTF
TGTGCCAGTTCACCCTTAGCTAACTATGGCTACACCTTC
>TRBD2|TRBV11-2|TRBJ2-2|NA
CASSLAGWLAGRLSGELFF
TGTGCCAGCAGCTTAGCCGGCTGGCTAGCGGGACGTTTGAGCGGGGAGCTGTTTTTT
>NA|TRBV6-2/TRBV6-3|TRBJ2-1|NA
CASSYLGNNEQFF
TGTGCCAGCAGTTACCTGGGGAACAATGAGCAGTTCTTC
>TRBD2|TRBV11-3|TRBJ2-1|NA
CASSNRIPGTSGSTHEQFF
TGTGCCAGCAGCAACCGCATCCCCGGGACTAGCGGGAGTACCCATGAGCAGTTCTTC
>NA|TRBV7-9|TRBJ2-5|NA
CASSLSQVLETQYF
TGTGCCAGCAGCTTAAGTCAGGTTTTGGAGACCCAGTACTTC
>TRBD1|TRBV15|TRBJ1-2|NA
CATSRPGTGKYAF
TGTGCCACCAGCAGACCCGGGACAGGGAAGTACGCCTTC
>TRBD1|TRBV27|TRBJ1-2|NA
CASSSRGLGYTF
TGTGCCAGCAGTTCCAGGGGGCTTGGCTACACCTTC
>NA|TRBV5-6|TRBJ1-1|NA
CASQLNTEAFF
TGTGCTTCTCAGCTGAACACTGAAGCTTTCTTT
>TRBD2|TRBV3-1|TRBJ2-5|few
CASSPGAGGQETQYF
TGTGCCAGCAGCCCCGGAGCGGGAGGGCAGGAGACCCAGTACTTC
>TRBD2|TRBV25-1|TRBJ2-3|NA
CASSSRLAGGSTDTQYF
TGTGCCAGCAGTTCACGACTAGCGGGAGGGTCTACAGATACGCAGTATTTT
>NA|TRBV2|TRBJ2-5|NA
CASRQTGQETQYF
TGTGCCAGCAGGCAGACAGGCCAAGAGACCCAGTACTTC
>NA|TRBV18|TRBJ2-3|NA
CASSPPHGSFTDTQYF
TGTGCCAGCTCACCACCCCACGGGAGTTTTACAGATACGCAGTATTTT
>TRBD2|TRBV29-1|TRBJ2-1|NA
CSVLLAGGKYNEQFF
TGCAGCGTCTTACTAGCGGGAGGGAAATACAATGAGCAGTTCTTC
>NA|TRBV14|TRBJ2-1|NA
CASSQDLLNEQFF
TGTGCCAGCAGCCAAGACCTCCTCAATGAGCAGTTCTTC
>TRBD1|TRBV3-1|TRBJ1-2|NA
CACGGQGPSNYGYTF
TGTGCCTGCGGGGGACAGGGGCCCTCTAACTATGGCTACACCTTC
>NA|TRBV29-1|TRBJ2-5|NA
CSVKGRAETQYF
TGCAGCGTTAAGGGCAGGGCGGAGACCCAGTACTTC